This T cell receptor (beta chain) originates from a study of shared clonotypes between healthy human individuals. Using immunoSEQ multiplex PCR, the repertoire was profiled, and TCRdb retains in-frame clones only, with some absent. The sample includes fewer than 1.4 million clones, around three quarters of them seen just once. The CDR3 contains 18 residues. From germline, CDR1 is MGHRA and CDR2 YSYEKL. The V segment lost 5 bases and the J segment 4 bases; nucleotides outside the gene matches: 14. This rearrangement joins TRBV4-1 to TRBJ2-3, with 11 bases identical to TRBD2. The TCR was taken from a man aged 18 to 29 in good health. Some clones in this sample may be carry-over from other donors' samples. Sequenced material: memory CD4+ T cells from PBMCs. Subset specified: CD45RA-negative fraction. For the CDR3, the DNA is TGCGCCAGCAGCTTGCCGCCCGTAGCGGGAGGGAAGTCAGATACGCAGTATTTT. Translating gives CASSLPPVAGGKSDTQYF.